The text below deals with one TCR beta chain. This sample stems from a study of blood T cell repertoires in COVID-19. This CDR3 is 17 amino acids long. Losses at the gene ends were 3 bases for V and 6 bases for J; bases not matched to a gene: 12. The germline V gene encodes CDR1 MGHDK and CDR2 SYGVNS. Profiling relied on immunoSEQ multiplex PCR, and the TCRdb table lists in-frame clones only, not all of them. The sample lists about 290,000 clones, around 89% occurring once. Material for sequencing was peripheral blood. J is TRBJ1-5 and V is TRBV25-1; 9 bases line up with TRBD1. The receptor's source is a man aged 40-49 years with acute or convalescent COVID-19. CDR3 nucleotides: TGTGCCAGCAGTGATAATAAGGGTGACAGGGGGATTCAGCCCCAGCATTTT. As protein: CASSDNKGDRGIQPQHF.